The 29 T cell receptor beta chains listed next were all sequenced from one sample in a study of Tregs in tolerant kidney transplant recipients (dated by TCRdb to about 2019). This specimen's time point label, per the study, means: blood sample drawn before combined kidney and bone marrow transplant. Receptors were amplified or captured by the immunoSEQ multiplex PCR assay. TCRdb took over this immuneACCESS table, retaining in-frame rearrangements with V and J assigned. Such tables are incomplete; in checked studies, under half of the missing clones stem from an unresolved V gene, and the remainder is unexplained. The sample table lists tens of thousands of clones, about 91% of them with a count of one. Of the sample, about 0.3% falls within the top ten clones. Source: Tregs from blood, taken before the transplant. The origin of the receptors is a human donor who received a combined kidney and bone marrow transplant.

J is TRBJ1-1 and V is TRBV29-1, with unresolved D. The length of the CDR3 is 12 residues. The V gene's germline CDR1 is SQVTM and CDR2 ANQGSEA. V was clipped by 6 bases and J by 5 bases, with 13 bases between them. The CDR3, as DNA: TGCAGCGTACAGAGGATGTTAACTGAAGCTTTCTTT. Protein sequence: CSVQRMLTEAFF.

The chain joins TRBV19 to TRBJ2-7; D gene uncertain. V lost 3 bases and J 3 bases, leaving 18 bases between the germline ends. The CDR3 extends over 16 amino acids. CDR1 LNHDA and CDR2 SQIVND come from the germline V gene (reference sequence). CDR3 region: CASSISAATVGYEQYF. In DNA form, the CDR3 reads TGTGCCAGTAGTATCTCCGCCGCTACTGTCGGCTACGAGCAGTACTTC.

The chain combines TRBV5-1 with TRBJ1-1; D remains ambiguous. With 1 base removed from V and 1 base from J, the gap between germline ends came to 8 bases. CDR1 and CDR2 from the germline V gene are SGHRS and YFSETQ. The CDR3 consists of 14 residues. CDR3 sequence: CASSLFDTNTEAFF. The CDR3 DNA sequence: TGCGCCAGCAGCTTGTTCGACACGAACACTGAAGCTTTCTTT.

Comments on this clone: One end of the junction fails to match germline, which may point to a read error. The V gene is TRBV6-1, the J gene TRBJ1-2; no clear D gene. CDR1 and CDR2 from the germline V gene are MNHNS and SASEGT. This CDR3 is built from 14 residues. The CDR3 loop is CARSSDGVDYGYTF. DNA of the CDR3: TGTGCCCGCAGTTCGGACGGGGTCGACTATGGCTACACCTTC.

The rearrangement links TRBV10-1 to TRBJ2-1; D perhaps matches TRBD2 (6 bases). Between the trimmed V and J ends, which lost 5 bases and 7 bases, there was a span of 18 bases. Germline CDR1 reads WNHNN; CDR2 reads SYGVQD (reference sequence). CDR3 length equals 15 residues. The CDR3 DNA follows: TGCGCCAGCAGTCCGGACTGGGGGAGGCGGAATGAGCAGTTCTTC. Amino acids: CASSPDWGRRNEQFF.

The rearrangement uses TRBV6-4 and TRBJ1-3, with D possibly being TRBD1 (5 bases). Looked up from germline, CDR1 is MRHNA and CDR2 is SNTAGT. Trimming cost V 5 bases and J 2 bases, with 10 bases left between them. The CDR3 has 14 residues. The CDR3 here is CASSPKGTGNTIYF. The CDR3 DNA is TGTGCCAGCAGTCCTAAGGGGACTGGAAACACCATATATTTT.

The chain employs TRBV5-1 and TRBJ1-4; D remains unclear. The germline V gene encodes CDR1 SGHRS and CDR2 YFSETQ. V lost 0 bases and J lost 0, with 9 bases in between. The CDR3 sequence is 16 residues long. CDR3 sequence reads: CASSLVPVATNEKLFF. CDR3 in DNA: TGCGCCAGCAGCTTGGTTCCGGTTGCAACTAATGAAAAACTGTTTTTT.

The chain employs TRBV2 and TRBJ2-5, with D perhaps TRBD1 or TRBD2 (7 bases each). CDR1 and CDR2 from the germline V gene are SNHLY and FYNNEI. The V end lost 1 base, the J end lost 5 bases, and 11 bases lay between the germline ends. The CDR3 has 14 amino acids. Here the CDR3 reads CASSEDRGGETQYF. Here the CDR3 DNA reads TGTGCCAGCAGTGAAGACAGGGGAGGGGAGACCCAGTACTTC. Together with reference TRBV2 and TRBJ2-5, the CDR3 gives the full variable domain: EPEVTQTPSHQVTQMGQEVILRCVPISNHLYFYWYRQILGQKVEFLVSFYNNEISEKSEIFDDQFSVERPDGSNFTLKIRSTKLEDSAMYFCASSEDRGGETQYFGPGTRLLVL.

Regarding this clone: Other DNA sequences in the sample encode the same CDR3. The chain combines TRBV29-1 with TRBJ2-3; D gene ambiguous. V gave up 2 bases and J gave up 4 bases, with 7 bases separating them. Germline CDR1 SQVTM, CDR2 ANQGSEA. This CDR3 region has 12 residues. The CDR3: CSVEWSADTQYF. The DNA for the CDR3 is TGCAGCGTTGAATGGTCGGCAGATACGCAGTATTTT.

The chain combines TRBV28 with TRBJ2-5; D unclear. The DNA matches TRBJ2-7 better at its end, which makes the J call doubtful. Germline V gene lookup returns CDR1 MDHEN and CDR2 SYDVKM. The CDR3 contains 11 residues. CDR3 coding DNA: TGTGCCAGCAGTTTAACTGGCGAGCAGTACTTC. Its protein product is CASSLTGEQYF.

This chain connects TRBV27 to TRBJ1-1, with 9 nucleotides matching TRBD1. The CDR3 loop spans 13 amino acids. Germline V CDR1 and CDR2: MNHEY, SMNVEV (reference sequence). After removal of 5 bases from V and 4 bases from J, the junction contained 2 bases not matched to a gene. CDR3 bases: TGTGCCAGCAGTCTGACAGGGGGCACTGAAGCTTTCTTT. Encoded protein: CASSLTGGTEAFF.

This clone was seen more than once but under ten times. The chain carries TRBV6-5 and TRBJ2-2; the D is unclear. In germline, CDR1 is MNHEY, CDR2 SVGAGI. The CDR3 has 13 residues. Deletions cut 0 bases from V and 5 bases from J, with 4 bases between. DNA of the CDR3: TGTGCCAGCAGTTACTCGGGGACCGGGGAGCTGTTTTTT. Translating gives CASSYSGTGELFF.

The gene calls are TRBV7-2 and TRBJ2-1; TRBD2 aligns across 8 bases. The CDR3 totals 14 residues. V shed 5 bases, J shed 4 bases, and the junction held 4 bases outside the gene matches. CDR1 and CDR2 from the germline V gene are SGHTA and FQGNSA. CDR3 sequence: CASSPGGVYNEQFF. The DNA for the CDR3 is TGTGCCAGCAGCCCCGGGGGGGTATACAATGAGCAGTTCTTC.

The chain is built from TRBV7-8 and TRBJ2-1, with a possible D match to TRBD2 (6 bases). V lost 1 base, J lost 3 bases, and 7 bases lay in between. The germline CDR1 and CDR2 sequences are SGHVS and FQNEAQ. The CDR3 length is 14 residues. This CDR3 is CASSLGGNYNEQFF. The DNA of the CDR3 is TGTGCCAGCAGCTTAGGCGGGAACTACAATGAGCAGTTCTTC.

This chain connects TRBV5-1 to TRBJ2-7; 11 bases agree with TRBD2. The germline V gene has CDR1 SGHRS and CDR2 YFSETQ. Trimming at V came to 5 bases and at J to 3 bases, leaving 7 bases not matched to a gene. The CDR3 is 15 amino acids. The CDR3 nucleotides are TGCGCCAGCAGGCTACTAGCGGGAGTTAGCTACGAGCAGTACTTC. Its protein is CASRLLAGVSYEQYF. Looking up the rest from reference TRBV5-1 and TRBJ2-7 gives the full variable domain: KAGVTQTPRYLIKTRGQQVTLSCSPISGHRSVSWYQQTPGQGLQFLFEYFSETQRNKGNFPGRFSGRQFSNSRSEMNVSTLELGDSALYLCASRLLAGVSYEQYFGPGTRLTVT.

The rearrangement uses TRBV5-1 and TRBJ2-3; the match to TRBD2 covers 7 bases. Germline CDR1 reads SGHRS; CDR2 reads YFSETQ. CDR3 length: 15 residues. V trimming: 3 bases; J trimming: 3 bases; junction bases outside the gene matches: 7. In nucleotides, the CDR3 is TGCGCCAGCAGCTCCGAAGCGGGGAAAACAGATACGCAGTATTTT. Protein: CASSSEAGKTDTQYF.

This clone has a handful of counts. This chain connects TRBV30 to TRBJ2-2; 8 positions agree with TRBD1. V dropped 4 bases and J dropped 4; count of bases not matched to a gene: 5. The CDR3 sequence is 14 residues long. Germline CDR1 GTSNPN, CDR2 SVGIG (reference sequence). The CDR3 region has the DNA TGTGCCTGGACGAGCAGGGGGCCCACCGGGGAGCTGTTTTTT. Its translation is CAWTSRGPTGELFF.

The V and J genes are TRBV19 and TRBJ1-2; 8 bases line up with TRBD1. CDR1 LNHDA and CDR2 SQIVND come from the germline V gene (reference sequence). The CDR3 totals 12 residues. V was pared by 9 bases and J by 8 bases, with 8 bases of the junction left unmatched. Here the CDR3 reads CASKDRGQGYTF. CDR3 DNA sequence: TGTGCCAGCAAAGACAGGGGCCAGGGCTACACCTTC.

V gene TRBV6-6 combines with J gene TRBJ1-1; possible D gene TRBD1, 6 bases. The V and J ends lost 6 bases and 5 bases respectively, with 16 bases between them. The CDR3 runs to 14 residues. Germline values: CDR1 MNHNY, CDR2 SVGAGI (reference sequence). CDR3 protein: CASSLLGGRTEAFF. In nucleotides, the CDR3 is TGTGCCAGCAGCCTTTTAGGGGGAAGGACTGAAGCTTTCTTT.

The chain has TRBV11-2 and TRBJ2-5, with D possibly matching TRBD1 (7 bases). The CDR3 is 15 residues long. Germline CDR1 reads SGHAT; CDR2 reads FQNNGV. The germline V and J ends were trimmed by 3 bases and 2 bases, with 13 bases remaining between them. The CDR3 sequence: CASSFQGGWQETQYF. The DNA of the CDR3 is TGTGCCAGCAGCTTCCAGGGGGGTTGGCAAGAGACCCAGTACTTC.

The chain has TRBV28 and TRBJ1-3; D unresolved. The V and J ends lost 6 bases and 0 bases respectively, with 15 bases between them. This CDR3 is built from 16 residues. Germline V lookup: CDR1 MDHEN, CDR2 SYDVKM. The DNA for the CDR3 is TGTGCCAGCAGCTCCGCGGGCACTTACTCTGGAAACACCATATATTTT. Translation gives CASSSAGTYSGNTIYF.

The chain uses TRBV4-3 and TRBJ1-4; TRBD1 agrees at 8 bases. Per germline, CDR1 LGHNA and CDR2 YSLEER. The CDR3 has 14 residues. J gave up 8 bases and V 4 bases, and 6 bases lay outside the gene matches. CDR3 in DNA: TGCGCCAGCAGCCCCGGACAGGGTGGGGAAAAACTGTTTTTT. Amino acid sequence: CASSPGQGGEKLFF.

The genes are TRBV6-6 and TRBJ1-1; perhaps TRBD1 as D (5 bases). This CDR3 region has 15 residues. V was trimmed by 4 bases and J by 1 base, leaving 13 bases between them. From germline, CDR1 is MNHNY and CDR2 SVGAGI (reference sequence). CDR3 sequence (DNA): TGTGCCAGCAGTTTACCGGGACTCTCGAACACTGAAGCTTTCTTT. This codes for CASSLPGLSNTEAFF.

The rearrangement links TRBV19 to TRBJ1-1, with D uncertain. The CDR3 is 14 residues long. Germline assignment: CDR1 LNHDA and CDR2 SQIVND (reference sequence). Trimming pared 7 bases from V and 1 base from J, leaving 13 bases between. CDR3 sequence: CASKYNGENTEAFF. CDR3 sequence (DNA): TGTGCCAGTAAATATAATGGGGAGAACACTGAAGCTTTCTTT.

The CDR3 DNA reads TGTGCCACCCTGAGGGGACAGGGGTTTCTCAGCGAGCAGTACTTC. As protein: CATLRGQGFLSEQYF. V usage is TRBV6-5 and J usage is TRBJ2-7; 10 bases agree with TRBD1. V was clipped by 10 bases and J by 6 bases; unmatched bases: 15. The CDR3 has 15 residues. Germline loops: CDR1 MNHEY, CDR2 SVGAGI.

A few counts support this clone. The chain recombines TRBV5-6 with TRBJ1-2; D uncertain. Trimming removed 4 bases at V and 8 bases at J, with 18 bases between. Germline V gives CDR1 SGHDT, CDR2 YYEEEE. This CDR3 is built from 14 residues. The CDR3 nucleotides read TGTGCCAGCAGCCCCGGAGCCCTGGGTACAGGCTACACCTTC. It specifies CASSPGALGTGYTF.

The chain carries TRBV5-1 and TRBJ2-7, with 10 positions matching TRBD1. This CDR3 comprises 14 residues. The germline V gene encodes CDR1 SGHRS and CDR2 YFSETQ. J was trimmed by 5 bases and V by 3 bases; bases with no gene match: 5. CDR3 DNA: TGCGCCAGCAGCTCGGGACAGGGGAATAACGAGCAGTACTTC. Its protein is CASSSGQGNNEQYF.

The chain is built from TRBV28 and TRBJ1-2; D is ambiguous. Germline values: CDR1 MDHEN, CDR2 SYDVKM. Trimming left V 2 bases short and J 1 base short, with 5 bases between. The length of the CDR3 is 13 residues. The CDR3 DNA reads as TGTGCCAGCAGTTTACCAGTTAACTATGGCTACACCTTC. Translated: CASSLPVNYGYTF.

This rearrangement joins TRBV28 to TRBJ1-2; the D gene is possibly TRBD1 (5 bases). Germline values: CDR1 MDHEN, CDR2 SYDVKM. The length of the CDR3 is 14 residues. Trimming shortened V by 3 bases and J by 5 bases, and 13 bases separated the two germline ends. CDR3 loop: CASSFVGREYGYTF. Written as DNA, the CDR3 is TGTGCCAGCAGTTTTGTGGGGCGGGAGTATGGCTACACCTTC.